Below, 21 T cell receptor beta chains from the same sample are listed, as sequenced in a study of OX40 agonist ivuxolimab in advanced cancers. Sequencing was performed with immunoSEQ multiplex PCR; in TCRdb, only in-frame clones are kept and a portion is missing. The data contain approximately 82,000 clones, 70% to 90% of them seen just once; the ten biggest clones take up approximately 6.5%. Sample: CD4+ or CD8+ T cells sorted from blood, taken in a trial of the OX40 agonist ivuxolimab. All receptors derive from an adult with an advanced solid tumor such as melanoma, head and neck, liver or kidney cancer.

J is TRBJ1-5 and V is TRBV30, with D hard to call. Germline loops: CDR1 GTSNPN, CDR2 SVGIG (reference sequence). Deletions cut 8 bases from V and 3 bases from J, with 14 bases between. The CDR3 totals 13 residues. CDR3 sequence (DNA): TGTGCCCTTAACCGGGCTCCCAATCAGCCCCAGCATTTT. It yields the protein CALNRAPNQPQHF.

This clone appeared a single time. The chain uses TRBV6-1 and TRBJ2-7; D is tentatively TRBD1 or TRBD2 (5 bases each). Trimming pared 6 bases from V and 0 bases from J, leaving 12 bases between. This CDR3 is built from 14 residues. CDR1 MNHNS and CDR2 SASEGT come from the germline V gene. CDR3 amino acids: CASRRDASSYEQYF. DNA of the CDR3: TGTGCCAGCAGACGGGACGCGAGCTCCTACGAGCAGTACTTC.

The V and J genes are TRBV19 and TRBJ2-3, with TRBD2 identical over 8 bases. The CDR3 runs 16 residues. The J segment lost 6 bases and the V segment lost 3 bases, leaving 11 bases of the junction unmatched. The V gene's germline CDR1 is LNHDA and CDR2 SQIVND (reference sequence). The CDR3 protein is CASSIGRTSGGDTQYF. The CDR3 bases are TGTGCCAGTAGTATCGGAAGAACTAGCGGCGGCGATACGCAGTATTTT.

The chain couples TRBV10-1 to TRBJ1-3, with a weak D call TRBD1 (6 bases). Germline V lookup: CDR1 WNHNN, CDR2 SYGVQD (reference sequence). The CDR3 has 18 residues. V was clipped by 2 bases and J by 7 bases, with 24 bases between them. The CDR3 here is CASSERFRGHRKGNTIYF. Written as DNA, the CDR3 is TGCGCCAGCAGTGAGCGGTTCAGGGGACACCGAAAAGGGAACACCATATATTTT.

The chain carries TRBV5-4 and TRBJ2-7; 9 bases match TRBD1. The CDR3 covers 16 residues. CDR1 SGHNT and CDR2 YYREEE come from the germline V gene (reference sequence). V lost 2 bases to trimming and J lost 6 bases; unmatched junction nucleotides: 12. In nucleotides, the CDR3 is TGTGCCAGCAGCTTCAGTGGGACAGGGTGGTTGGTCGAGCAGTACTTC. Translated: CASSFSGTGWLVEQYF.

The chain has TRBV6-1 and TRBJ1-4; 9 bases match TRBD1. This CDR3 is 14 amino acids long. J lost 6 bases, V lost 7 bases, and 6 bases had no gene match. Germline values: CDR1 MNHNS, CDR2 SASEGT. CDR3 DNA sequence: TGTGCCAGCACCTGGGACAGGGTGGATGAAAAACTGTTTTTT. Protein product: CASTWDRVDEKLFF.

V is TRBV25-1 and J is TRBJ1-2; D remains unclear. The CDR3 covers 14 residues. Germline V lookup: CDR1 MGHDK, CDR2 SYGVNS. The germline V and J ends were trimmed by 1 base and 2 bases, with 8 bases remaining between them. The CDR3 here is CASSESGRNYGYTF. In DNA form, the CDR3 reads TGTGCCAGCAGTGAATCTGGACGAAACTATGGCTACACCTTC.

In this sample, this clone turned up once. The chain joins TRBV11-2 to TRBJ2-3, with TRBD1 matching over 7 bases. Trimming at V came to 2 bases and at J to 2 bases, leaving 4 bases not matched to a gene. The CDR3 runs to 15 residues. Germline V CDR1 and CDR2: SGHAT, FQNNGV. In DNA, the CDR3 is TGTGCCAGCAGCTTACGGACAGGATACACAGATACGCAGTATTTT. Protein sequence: CASSLRTGYTDTQYF. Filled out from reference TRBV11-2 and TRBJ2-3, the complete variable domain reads EAGVAQSPRYKIIEKRQSVAFWCNPISGHATLYWYQQILGQGPKLLIQFQNNGVVDDSQLPKDRFSAERLKGVDSTLKIQPAKLEDSAVYLCASSLRTGYTDTQYFGPGTRLTVL.

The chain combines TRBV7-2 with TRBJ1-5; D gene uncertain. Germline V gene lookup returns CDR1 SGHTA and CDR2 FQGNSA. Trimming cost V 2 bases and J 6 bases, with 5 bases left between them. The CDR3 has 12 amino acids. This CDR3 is CASSLPPQPQHF. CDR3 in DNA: TGTGCCAGCAGCTTACCACCTCAGCCCCAGCATTTT. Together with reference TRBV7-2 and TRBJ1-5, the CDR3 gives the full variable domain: GAGVSQSPSNKVTEKGKDVELRCDPISGHTALYWYRQSLGQGLEFLIYFQGNSAPDKSGLPSDRFSAERTGGSVSTLTIQRTQQEDSAVYLCASSLPPQPQHFGDGTRLSIL.

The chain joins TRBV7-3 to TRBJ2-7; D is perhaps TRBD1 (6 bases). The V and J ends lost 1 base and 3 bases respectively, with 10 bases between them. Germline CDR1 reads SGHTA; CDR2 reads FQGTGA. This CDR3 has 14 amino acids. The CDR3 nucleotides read TGTGCCAGCAGCTTAAGGGGGCCAAGCTACGAGCAGTACTTC. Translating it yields CASSLRGPSYEQYF.

The CDR3 DNA reads TGTGCCAGCAGCTTGGGGTGGAGAGGGGGCTTAAACACTGAAGCTTTCTTT. It encodes CASSLGWRGGLNTEAFF. V is TRBV7-8 and J is TRBJ1-1, with 7 bases aligning to TRBD1. Germline CDR1 SGHVS, CDR2 FQNEAQ. J lost 2 bases, V lost 3 bases, and 12 bases had no gene match. This CDR3 has 17 amino acids.

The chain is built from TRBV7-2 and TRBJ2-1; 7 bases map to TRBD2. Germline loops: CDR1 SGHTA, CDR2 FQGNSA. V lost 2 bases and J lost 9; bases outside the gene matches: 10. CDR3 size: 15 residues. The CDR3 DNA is TGTGCCAGCAGCTTATCCGGACTAGTAACCGTTGAGCAGTTCTTC. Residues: CASSLSGLVTVEQFF.

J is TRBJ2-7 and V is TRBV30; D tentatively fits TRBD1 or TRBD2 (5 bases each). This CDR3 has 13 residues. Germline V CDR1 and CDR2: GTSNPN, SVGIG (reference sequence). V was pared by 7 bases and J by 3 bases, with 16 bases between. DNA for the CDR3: TGTGCCTTTTCTCGGGACGGCTACTACGAGCAGTACTTC. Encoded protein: CAFSRDGYYEQYF.

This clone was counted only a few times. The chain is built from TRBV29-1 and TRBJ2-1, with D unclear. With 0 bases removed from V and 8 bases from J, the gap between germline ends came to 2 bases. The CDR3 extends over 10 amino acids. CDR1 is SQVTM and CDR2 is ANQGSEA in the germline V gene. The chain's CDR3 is CSVEDHEQFF. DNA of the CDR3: TGCAGCGTTGAAGATCATGAGCAGTTCTTC.

The CDR3 sequence: CASSPGKGEKLFF. As DNA, the CDR3 is TGTGCCAGCTCACCAGGGAAGGGTGAAAAACTGTTTTTT. This rearrangement joins TRBV18 to TRBJ1-4; the D is unclear. Germline assignment: CDR1 KGHSH and CDR2 LQKENI. Trimming shortened V by 2 bases and J by 7 bases, and 8 bases separated the two germline ends. The CDR3 has 13 amino acids.

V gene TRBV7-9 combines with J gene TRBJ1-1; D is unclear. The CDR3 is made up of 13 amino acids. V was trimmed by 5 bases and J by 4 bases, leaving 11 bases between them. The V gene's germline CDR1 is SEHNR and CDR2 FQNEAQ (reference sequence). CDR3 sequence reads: CASSPLRATEAFF. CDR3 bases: TGTGCCAGCAGCCCCCTTCGGGCCACTGAAGCTTTCTTT.

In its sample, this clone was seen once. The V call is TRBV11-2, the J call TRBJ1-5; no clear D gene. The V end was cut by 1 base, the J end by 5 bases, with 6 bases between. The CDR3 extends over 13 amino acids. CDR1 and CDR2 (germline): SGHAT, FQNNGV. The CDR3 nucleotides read TGTGCCAGCAGCTTAGTGCCTGATCAGCCCCAGCATTTT. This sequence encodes CASSLVPDQPQHF.

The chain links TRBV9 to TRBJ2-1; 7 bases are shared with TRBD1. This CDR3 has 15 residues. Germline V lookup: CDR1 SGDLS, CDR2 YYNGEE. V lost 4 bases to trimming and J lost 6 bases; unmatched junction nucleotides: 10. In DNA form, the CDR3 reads TGTGCCAGCAGCACTCAGATAACAGGGGCCAATGAGCAGTTCTTC. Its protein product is CASSTQITGANEQFF.

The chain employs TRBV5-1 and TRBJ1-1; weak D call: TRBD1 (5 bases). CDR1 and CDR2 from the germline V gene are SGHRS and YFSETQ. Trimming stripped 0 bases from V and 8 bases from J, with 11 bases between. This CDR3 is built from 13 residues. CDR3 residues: CASSLARGGEAFF. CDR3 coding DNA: TGCGCCAGCAGCTTGGCCCGGGGCGGGGAAGCTTTCTTT.

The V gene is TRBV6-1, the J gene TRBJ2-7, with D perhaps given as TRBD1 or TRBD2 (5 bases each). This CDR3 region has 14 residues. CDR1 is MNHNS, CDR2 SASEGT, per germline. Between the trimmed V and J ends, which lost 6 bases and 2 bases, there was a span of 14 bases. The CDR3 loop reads CASRPGPPTYEQYF. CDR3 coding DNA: TGTGCCAGCAGGCCGGGACCCCCGACCTACGAGCAGTACTTC.

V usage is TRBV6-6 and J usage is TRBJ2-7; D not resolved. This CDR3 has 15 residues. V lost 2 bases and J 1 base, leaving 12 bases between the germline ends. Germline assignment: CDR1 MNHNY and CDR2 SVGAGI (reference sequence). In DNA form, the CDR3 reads TGTGCCAGCAGTTACGAGGTCTTCGCGTCCTACGAGCAGTACTTC. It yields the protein CASSYEVFASYEQYF.